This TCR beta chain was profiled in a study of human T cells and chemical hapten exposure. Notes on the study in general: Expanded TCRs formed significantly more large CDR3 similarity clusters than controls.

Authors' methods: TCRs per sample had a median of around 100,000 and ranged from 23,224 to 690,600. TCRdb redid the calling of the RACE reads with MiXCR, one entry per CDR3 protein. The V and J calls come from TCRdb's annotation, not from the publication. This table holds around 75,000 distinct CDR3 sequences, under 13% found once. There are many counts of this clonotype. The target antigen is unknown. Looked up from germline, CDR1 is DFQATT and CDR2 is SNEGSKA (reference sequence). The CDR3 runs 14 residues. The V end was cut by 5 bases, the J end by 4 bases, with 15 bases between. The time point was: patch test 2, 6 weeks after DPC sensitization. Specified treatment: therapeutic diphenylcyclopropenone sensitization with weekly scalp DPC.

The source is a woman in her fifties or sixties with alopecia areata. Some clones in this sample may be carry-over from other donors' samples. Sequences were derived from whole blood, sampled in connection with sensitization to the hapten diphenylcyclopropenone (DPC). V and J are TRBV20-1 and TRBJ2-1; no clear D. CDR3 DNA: TGCAGTGCTGTTAGAGATGTCGGTTACAATGAGCAGTTCTTC. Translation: CSAVRDVGYNEQFF.